The rows below give T cell receptor beta chains drawn from one sample of a study of blood T cells in healthy people across ages. TCRdb re-called the 5' RACE reads with MiXCR, one entry per CDR3 protein. The sample lists around 900,000 distinct CDR3 sequences, roughly 51% occurring once. Sequencing was done on a sample of blood. The receptors derive from a woman aged 55-75 years in good health. Both conserved end residues are trimmed from each CDR3. D genes are given only for firm matches.

CDR3aa: ASSLDRIGTSPYEQY
d_gene: TRBD2
v_gene: TRBV7-9
j_gene: TRBJ2-7

CDR3aa: ASSGQAKETQY
d_gene: TRBD1
v_gene: TRBV2
j_gene: TRBJ2-5

CDR3aa: ASSSRTSGSITDTQY
d_gene: TRBD2
v_gene: TRBV12-3/TRBV12-4
j_gene: TRBJ2-3

CDR3aa: ASSQYTGGWPQH
d_gene: TRBD1
v_gene: TRBV4-3
j_gene: TRBJ1-5

CDR3aa: ASSQQMVETQY
d_gene: .
v_gene: TRBV6-6
j_gene: TRBJ2-5

CDR3aa: ASSGEAYEKLF
d_gene: .
v_gene: TRBV6-6
j_gene: TRBJ1-4

CDR3aa: ASSYSRGQEQY
d_gene: TRBD1
v_gene: TRBV6-6
j_gene: TRBJ2-4

CDR3aa: ASSSHRLATYEQY
d_gene: TRBD2
v_gene: TRBV6-2/TRBV6-3
j_gene: TRBJ2-7

CDR3aa: ATSDSSAWRYEQY
d_gene: .
v_gene: TRBV24-1
j_gene: TRBJ2-7

CDR3aa: ASSERGSLNEQF
d_gene: TRBD2
v_gene: TRBV10-2
j_gene: TRBJ2-1

CDR3aa: ATSSPGSTSGSTDTQY
d_gene: TRBD2
v_gene: TRBV15
j_gene: TRBJ2-3

CDR3aa: SVGDNYFSGANVLT
d_gene: .
v_gene: TRBV29-1
j_gene: TRBJ2-6

CDR3aa: ASSLGLAGVRTKNIQY
d_gene: TRBD2
v_gene: TRBV7-2
j_gene: TRBJ2-4

CDR3aa: ASSLASPTPSYNEQF
d_gene: .
v_gene: TRBV12-3/TRBV12-4
j_gene: TRBJ2-1

CDR3aa: ASSLTGTSGTYNEQF
d_gene: TRBD2
v_gene: TRBV7-8
j_gene: TRBJ2-1

CDR3aa: SAYDRAETQY
d_gene: .
v_gene: TRBV29-1
j_gene: TRBJ2-5

CDR3aa: ASSAFEQY
d_gene: .
v_gene: TRBV6-1
j_gene: TRBJ2-7

CDR3aa: ASSPQTGVETQY
d_gene: TRBD1
v_gene: TRBV5-5
j_gene: .

CDR3aa: SVYRGNSYNEQF
d_gene: .
v_gene: TRBV29-1
j_gene: TRBJ2-1

CDR3aa: ASSATSGGRGEQF
d_gene: TRBD2
v_gene: TRBV9
j_gene: TRBJ2-1

CDR3aa: ATGKSIFPYEQY
d_gene: .
v_gene: TRBV12-3/TRBV12-4
j_gene: TRBJ2-7

CDR3aa: ASSLWTGLGEQY
d_gene: TRBD1
v_gene: TRBV7-8
j_gene: TRBJ2-7

CDR3aa: ASAPRYGGRNEQY
d_gene: TRBD2
v_gene: TRBV28
j_gene: .

CDR3aa: ASSTPGQGVREQF
d_gene: TRBD1
v_gene: TRBV12-3/TRBV12-4
j_gene: TRBJ2-1

CDR3aa: ASGLTYRSGAADYGYT
d_gene: .
v_gene: TRBV12-5
j_gene: TRBJ1-2

CDR3aa: SVGASGRGEQF
d_gene: TRBD2
v_gene: TRBV29-1
j_gene: TRBJ2-1

CDR3aa: SASEGSTDTQY
d_gene: .
v_gene: TRBV20-1
j_gene: TRBJ2-3

CDR3aa: ASSHTGELF
d_gene: .
v_gene: TRBV6-6
j_gene: TRBJ2-2

CDR3aa: ASSQAPTDTQY
d_gene: .
v_gene: TRBV14
j_gene: TRBJ2-3

CDR3aa: SAGTWDNEQF
d_gene: .
v_gene: TRBV20-1
j_gene: TRBJ2-1

CDR3aa: ASTDPQTGTWEIGEQY
d_gene: .
v_gene: TRBV5-1
j_gene: .

CDR3aa: SFLTNTEAF
d_gene: .
v_gene: TRBV29-1
j_gene: TRBJ1-1

CDR3aa: ASSQGGDSRYEQY
d_gene: .
v_gene: TRBV4-1
j_gene: TRBJ2-7

CDR3aa: SVVGPSGRGTGELF
d_gene: TRBD2
v_gene: TRBV29-1
j_gene: TRBJ2-2

CDR3aa: SVEDTGGASYEQY
d_gene: TRBD1
v_gene: TRBV29-1
j_gene: TRBJ2-7

CDR3aa: AGHALSETQY
d_gene: .
v_gene: TRBV24-1
j_gene: TRBJ2-5

CDR3aa: SAMESVGNSPLH
d_gene: .
v_gene: TRBV20-1
j_gene: TRBJ1-6

CDR3aa: ASSQDSSPNEQF
d_gene: .
v_gene: TRBV4-3
j_gene: TRBJ2-1

CDR3aa: SVETAGLAEQF
d_gene: TRBD2
v_gene: TRBV29-1
j_gene: TRBJ2-1

CDR3aa: ASSGGYNEQF
d_gene: .
v_gene: TRBV2
j_gene: TRBJ2-1

CDR3aa: ASSPTGTNGQETQY
d_gene: TRBD2
v_gene: TRBV27
j_gene: TRBJ2-5

CDR3aa: ASSVDSLRTDTQY
d_gene: .
v_gene: TRBV5-1
j_gene: TRBJ2-3

CDR3aa: SVEVRLLANKNIQY
d_gene: .
v_gene: TRBV29-1
j_gene: TRBJ2-4

CDR3aa: ASRTQETQY
d_gene: .
v_gene: TRBV28
j_gene: TRBJ2-5

CDR3aa: ASSDGTPGGYT
d_gene: .
v_gene: TRBV2
j_gene: TRBJ1-2

CDR3aa: SGGGGDQPQH
d_gene: .
v_gene: TRBV29-1
j_gene: TRBJ1-5

CDR3aa: ASRRDRATKAF
d_gene: TRBD1
v_gene: TRBV11-2
j_gene: TRBJ1-1

CDR3aa: AYSPSGRGAYEQY
d_gene: TRBD2
v_gene: TRBV10-3
j_gene: TRBJ2-7

CDR3aa: SARGQGESNQPQH
d_gene: TRBD1
v_gene: TRBV20-1
j_gene: TRBJ1-5

CDR3aa: SAPKDGAYEQY
d_gene: .
v_gene: TRBV20-1
j_gene: TRBJ2-7